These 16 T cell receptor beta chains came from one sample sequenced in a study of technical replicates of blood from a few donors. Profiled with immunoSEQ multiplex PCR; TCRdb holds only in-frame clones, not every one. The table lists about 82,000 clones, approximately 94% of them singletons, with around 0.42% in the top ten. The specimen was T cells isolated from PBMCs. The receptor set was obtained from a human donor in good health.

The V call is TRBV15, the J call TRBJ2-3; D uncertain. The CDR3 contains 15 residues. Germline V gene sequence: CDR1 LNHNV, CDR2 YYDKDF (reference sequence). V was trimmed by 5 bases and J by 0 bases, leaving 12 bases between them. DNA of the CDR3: TGTGCCACCAGCTCTACTACCTCTAGCACAGATACGCAGTATTTT. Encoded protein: CATSSTTSSTDTQYF.

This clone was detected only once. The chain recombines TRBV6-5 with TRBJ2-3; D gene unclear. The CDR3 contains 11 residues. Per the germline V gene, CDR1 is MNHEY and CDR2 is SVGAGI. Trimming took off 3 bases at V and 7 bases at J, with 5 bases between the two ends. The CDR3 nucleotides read TGTGCCAGCAGTTATTCTAATACGCAGTATTTT. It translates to CASSYSNTQYF.

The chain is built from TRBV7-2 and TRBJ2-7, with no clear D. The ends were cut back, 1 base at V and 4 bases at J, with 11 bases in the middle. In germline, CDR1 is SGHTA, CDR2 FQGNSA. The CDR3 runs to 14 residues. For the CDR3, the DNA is TGTGCCAGCAGCTTAGGGGTTAGCTTTTACGAGCAGTACTTC. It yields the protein CASSLGVSFYEQYF.

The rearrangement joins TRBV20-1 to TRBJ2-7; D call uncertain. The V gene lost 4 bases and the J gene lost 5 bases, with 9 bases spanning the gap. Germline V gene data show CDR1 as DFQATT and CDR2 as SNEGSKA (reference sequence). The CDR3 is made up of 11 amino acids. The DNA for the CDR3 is TGCAGTGCTACTTTCCTAAACGAGCAGTACTTC. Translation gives CSATFLNEQYF.

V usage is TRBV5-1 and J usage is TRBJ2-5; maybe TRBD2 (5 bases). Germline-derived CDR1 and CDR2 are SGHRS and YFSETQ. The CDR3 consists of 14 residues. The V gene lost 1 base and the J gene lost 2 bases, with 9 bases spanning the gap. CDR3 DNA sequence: TGCGCCAGCAGCTTGAACGGGGTTCAAGAGACCCAGTACTTC. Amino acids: CASSLNGVQETQYF. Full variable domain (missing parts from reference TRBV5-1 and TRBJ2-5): KAGVTQTPRYLIKTRGQQVTLSCSPISGHRSVSWYQQTPGQGLQFLFEYFSETQRNKGNFPGRFSGRQFSNSRSEMNVSTLELGDSALYLCASSLNGVQETQYFGPGTRLLVL.

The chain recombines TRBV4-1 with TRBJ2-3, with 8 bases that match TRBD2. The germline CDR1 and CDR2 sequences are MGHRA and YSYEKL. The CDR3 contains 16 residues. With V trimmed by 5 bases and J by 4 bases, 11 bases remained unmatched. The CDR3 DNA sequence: TGCGCCAGCAGCAAAAGAATGCGGGAGGACCCAGATACGCAGTATTTT. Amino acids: CASSKRMREDPDTQYF.

The CDR3 sequence is CASSQDLLDLAGVYEQYF. The CDR3 nucleotides are TGCGCCAGCAGCCAAGATCTCCTCGATCTAGCGGGAGTCTACGAGCAGTACTTC. The V and J genes are TRBV4-1 and TRBJ2-7, with TRBD2 matching 10 bases. Germline lookup yields CDR1 MGHRA and CDR2 YSYEKL. V was pared by 0 bases and J by 3 bases, with 11 bases of the junction left unmatched. This CDR3 is 18 amino acids long.

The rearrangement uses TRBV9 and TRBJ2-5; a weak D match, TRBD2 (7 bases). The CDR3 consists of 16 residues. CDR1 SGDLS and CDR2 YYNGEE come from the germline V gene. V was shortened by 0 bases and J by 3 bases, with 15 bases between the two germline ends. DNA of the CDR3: TGTGCCAGCAGCGTAGAGGGGGGGGCGGGAGAAGAGACCCAGTACTTC. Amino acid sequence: CASSVEGGAGEETQYF.

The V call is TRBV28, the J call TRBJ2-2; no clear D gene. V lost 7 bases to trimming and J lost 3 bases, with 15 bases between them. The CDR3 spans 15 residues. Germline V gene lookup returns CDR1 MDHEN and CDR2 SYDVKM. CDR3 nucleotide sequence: TGTGCCAGCACCCCCGGAACTACCCACACCGGGGAGCTGTTTTTT. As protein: CASTPGTTHTGELFF.

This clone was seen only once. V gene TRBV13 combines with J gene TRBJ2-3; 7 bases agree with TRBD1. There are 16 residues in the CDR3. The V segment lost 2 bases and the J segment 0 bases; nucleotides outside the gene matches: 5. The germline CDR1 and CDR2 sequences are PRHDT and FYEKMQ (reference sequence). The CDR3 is CASSLTDRASTDTQYF. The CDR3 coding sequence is TGTGCCAGCAGCTTAACAGACAGGGCTAGCACAGATACGCAGTATTTT.

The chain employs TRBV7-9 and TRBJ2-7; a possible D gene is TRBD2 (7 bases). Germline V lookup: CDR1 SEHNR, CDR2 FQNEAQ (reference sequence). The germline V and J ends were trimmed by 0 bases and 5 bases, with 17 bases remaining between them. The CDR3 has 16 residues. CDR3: CASSLALGGQTDEQYF. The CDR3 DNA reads TGTGCCAGCAGCTTAGCCCTCGGGGGGCAAACGGACGAGCAGTACTTC.

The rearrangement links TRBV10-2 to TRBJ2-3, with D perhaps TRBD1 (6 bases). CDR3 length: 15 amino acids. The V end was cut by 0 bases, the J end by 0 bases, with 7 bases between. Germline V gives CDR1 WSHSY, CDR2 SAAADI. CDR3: CASSESGGSTDTQYF. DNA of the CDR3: TGCGCCAGCAGTGAGTCAGGGGGTAGCACAGATACGCAGTATTTT.

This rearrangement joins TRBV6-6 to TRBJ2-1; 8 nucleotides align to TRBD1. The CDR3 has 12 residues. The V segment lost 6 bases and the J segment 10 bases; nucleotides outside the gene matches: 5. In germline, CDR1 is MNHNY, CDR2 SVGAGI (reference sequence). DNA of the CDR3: TGTGCCAGCAGCCGACAGGGGCCCGAGCAGTTCTTC. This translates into CASSRQGPEQFF.

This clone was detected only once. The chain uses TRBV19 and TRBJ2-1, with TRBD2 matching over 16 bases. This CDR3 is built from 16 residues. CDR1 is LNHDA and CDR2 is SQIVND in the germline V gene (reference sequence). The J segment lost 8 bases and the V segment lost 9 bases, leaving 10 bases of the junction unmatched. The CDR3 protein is CARPGTSGRALDEQFF. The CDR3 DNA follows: TGTGCCAGGCCCGGGACTAGCGGGAGGGCCCTGGATGAGCAGTTCTTC.

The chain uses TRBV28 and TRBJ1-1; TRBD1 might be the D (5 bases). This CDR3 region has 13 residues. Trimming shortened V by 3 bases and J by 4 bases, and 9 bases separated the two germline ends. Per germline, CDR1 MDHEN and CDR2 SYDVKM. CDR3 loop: CASSLGLTTEAFF. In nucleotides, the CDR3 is TGTGCCAGCAGTTTGGGACTGACCACTGAAGCTTTCTTT.

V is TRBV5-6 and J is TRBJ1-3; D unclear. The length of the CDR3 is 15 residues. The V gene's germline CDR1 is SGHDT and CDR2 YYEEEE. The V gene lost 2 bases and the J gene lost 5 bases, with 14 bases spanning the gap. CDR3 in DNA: TGTGCCAGCAGCTTCTTAGGGAGTGAGCGAAACACCATATATTTT. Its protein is CASSFLGSERNTIYF.